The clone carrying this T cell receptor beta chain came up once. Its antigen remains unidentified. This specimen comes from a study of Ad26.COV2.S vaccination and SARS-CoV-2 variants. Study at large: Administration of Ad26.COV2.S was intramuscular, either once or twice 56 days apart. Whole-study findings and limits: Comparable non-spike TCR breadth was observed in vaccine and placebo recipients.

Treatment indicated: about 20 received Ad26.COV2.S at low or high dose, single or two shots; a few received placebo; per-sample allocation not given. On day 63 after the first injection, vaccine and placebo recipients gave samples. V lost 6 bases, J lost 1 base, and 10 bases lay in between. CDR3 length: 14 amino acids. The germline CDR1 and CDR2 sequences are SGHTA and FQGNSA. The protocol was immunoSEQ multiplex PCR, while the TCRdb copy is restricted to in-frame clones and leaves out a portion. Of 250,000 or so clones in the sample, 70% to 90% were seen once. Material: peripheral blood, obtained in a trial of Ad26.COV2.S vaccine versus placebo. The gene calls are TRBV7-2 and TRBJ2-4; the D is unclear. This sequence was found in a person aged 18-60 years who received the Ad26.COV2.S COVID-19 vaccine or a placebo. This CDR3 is CASRPLNAKNIQYF. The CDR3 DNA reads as TGTGCCAGCAGGCCCCTGAACGCCAAAAACATTCAGTACTTC.